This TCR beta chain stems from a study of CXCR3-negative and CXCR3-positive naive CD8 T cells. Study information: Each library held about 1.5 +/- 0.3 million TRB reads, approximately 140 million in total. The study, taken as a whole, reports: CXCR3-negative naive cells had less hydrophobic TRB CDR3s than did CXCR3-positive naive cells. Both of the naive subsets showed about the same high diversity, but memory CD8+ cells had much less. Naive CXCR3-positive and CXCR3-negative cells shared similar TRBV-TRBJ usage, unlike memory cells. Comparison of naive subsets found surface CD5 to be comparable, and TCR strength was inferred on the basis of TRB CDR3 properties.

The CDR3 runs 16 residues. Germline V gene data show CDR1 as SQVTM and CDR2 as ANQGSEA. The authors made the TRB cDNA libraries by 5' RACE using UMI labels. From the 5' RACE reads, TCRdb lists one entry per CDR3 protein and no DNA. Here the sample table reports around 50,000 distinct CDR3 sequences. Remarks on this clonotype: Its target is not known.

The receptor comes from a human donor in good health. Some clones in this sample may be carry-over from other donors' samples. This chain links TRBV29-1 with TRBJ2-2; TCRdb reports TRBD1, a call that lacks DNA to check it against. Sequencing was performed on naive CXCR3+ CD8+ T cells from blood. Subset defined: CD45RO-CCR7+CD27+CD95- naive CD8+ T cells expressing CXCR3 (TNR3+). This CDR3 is CSVLVMGQGLTGELFF.